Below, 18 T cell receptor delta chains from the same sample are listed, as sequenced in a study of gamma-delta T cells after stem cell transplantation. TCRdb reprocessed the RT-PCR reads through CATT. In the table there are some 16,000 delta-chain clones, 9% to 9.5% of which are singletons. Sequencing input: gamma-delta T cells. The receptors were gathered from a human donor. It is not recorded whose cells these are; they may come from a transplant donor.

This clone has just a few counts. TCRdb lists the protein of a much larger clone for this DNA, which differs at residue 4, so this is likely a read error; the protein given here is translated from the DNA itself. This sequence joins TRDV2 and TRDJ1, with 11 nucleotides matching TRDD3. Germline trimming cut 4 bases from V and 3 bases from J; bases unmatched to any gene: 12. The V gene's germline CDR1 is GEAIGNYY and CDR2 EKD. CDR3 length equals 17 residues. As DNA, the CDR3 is TGTGCCTGTGAGCCTCTGATGGGGGATACGCGCCCCGATAAACTCATCTTT. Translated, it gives CACEPLMGDTRPDKLIF.

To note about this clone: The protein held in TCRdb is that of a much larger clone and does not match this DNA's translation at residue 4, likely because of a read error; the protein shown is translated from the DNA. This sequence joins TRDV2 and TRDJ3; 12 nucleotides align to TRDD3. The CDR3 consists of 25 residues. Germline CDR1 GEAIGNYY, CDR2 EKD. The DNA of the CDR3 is TGTGCCTGTGGCACCGTCGGGAGTGTACGACTGGGGGATACCCTAGGGTCCTGGGACACCCGACAGATGTTTTTC. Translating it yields CACGTVGSVRLGDTLGSWDTRQMFF.

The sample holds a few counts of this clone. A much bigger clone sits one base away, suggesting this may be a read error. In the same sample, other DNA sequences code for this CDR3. This chain's CDR3 is CACDTVLAQLGYRIGNLIF. CDR3 DNA sequence: TGTGCCTGTGACACCGTTCTGGCTCAGCTGGGTTATAGAATCGGTAACCTCATCTTT. The chain carries TRDV2 and TRDJ1; a weak D match, TRDD3 (5 bases). Germline V gives CDR1 GEAIGNYY, CDR2 EKD. The CDR3 is made up of 19 amino acids. Trimming pared 0 bases from V and 11 bases from J, leaving 33 bases between.

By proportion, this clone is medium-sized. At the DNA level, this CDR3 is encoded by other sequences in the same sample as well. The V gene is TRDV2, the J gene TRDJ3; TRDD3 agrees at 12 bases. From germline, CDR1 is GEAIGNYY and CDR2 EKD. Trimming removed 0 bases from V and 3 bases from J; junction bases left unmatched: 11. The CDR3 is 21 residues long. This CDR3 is CACDTVRLGDTTNWDTRQMFF. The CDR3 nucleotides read TGTGCCTGTGACACCGTCCGTCTGGGGGATACGACGAACTGGGACACCCGACAGATGTTTTTC.

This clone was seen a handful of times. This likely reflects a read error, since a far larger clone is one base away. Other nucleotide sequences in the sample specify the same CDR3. The CDR3 spells CACDRLTGVTDKLIF. CDR3 nucleotide sequence: TGTGCCTGTGACAGACTCACCGGGGTTACCGATAAACTCATCTTT. V gene TRDV2 combines with J gene TRDJ1, with D hard to call. V dropped 2 bases and J dropped 2 bases, with 14 bases sitting between them. CDR1 GEAIGNYY and CDR2 EKD come from the germline V gene. The CDR3 is 15 amino acids.

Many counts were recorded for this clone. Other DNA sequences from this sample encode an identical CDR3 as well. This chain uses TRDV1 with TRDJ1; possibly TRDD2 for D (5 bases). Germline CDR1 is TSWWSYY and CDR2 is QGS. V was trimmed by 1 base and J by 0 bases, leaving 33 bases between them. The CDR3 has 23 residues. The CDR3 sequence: CALGEPRPLPWPYSYGNTDKLIF. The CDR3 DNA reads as TGTGCTCTTGGGGAACCCCGACCCCTACCTTGGCCGTACAGCTACGGGAACACCGATAAACTCATCTTT.

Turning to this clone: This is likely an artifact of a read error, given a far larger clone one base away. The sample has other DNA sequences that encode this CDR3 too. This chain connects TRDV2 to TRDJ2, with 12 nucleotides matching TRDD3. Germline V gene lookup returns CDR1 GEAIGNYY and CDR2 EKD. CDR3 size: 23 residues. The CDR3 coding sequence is TGTGCCTGCGACACCCTGACACCCGTACTGGGGGATACACCACCGGACTTGACAGCACAACTCTTCTTT. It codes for CACDTLTPVLGDTPPDLTAQLFF.

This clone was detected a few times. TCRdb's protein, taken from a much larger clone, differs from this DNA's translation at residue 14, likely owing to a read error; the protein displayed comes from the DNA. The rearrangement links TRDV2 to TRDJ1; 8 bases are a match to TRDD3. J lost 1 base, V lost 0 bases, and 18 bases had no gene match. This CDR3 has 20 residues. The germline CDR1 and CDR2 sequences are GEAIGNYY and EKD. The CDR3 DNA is TGTGCCTGTGACACCGTCACTTCACCCGTACTGGGGGCCATCACCGATAAACTCATCTTT. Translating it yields CACDTVTSPVLGAITDKLIF.

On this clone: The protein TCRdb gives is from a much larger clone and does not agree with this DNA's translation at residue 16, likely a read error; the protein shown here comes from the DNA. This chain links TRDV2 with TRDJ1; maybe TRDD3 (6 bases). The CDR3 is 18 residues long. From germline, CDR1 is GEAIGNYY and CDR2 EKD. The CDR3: CACDTIGLGTTHTDKPIF. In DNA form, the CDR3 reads TGTGCCTGTGACACCATAGGGCTGGGGACTACCCACACCGATAAACCCATCTTT.

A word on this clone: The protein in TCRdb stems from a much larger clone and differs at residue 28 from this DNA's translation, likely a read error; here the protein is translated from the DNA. The CDR3 loop is CALGHSKGTFLPSTGGYGRSLTPWYTDRLIF. In DNA, the CDR3 is TGTGCTCTTGGGCACTCAAAGGGGACCTTCCTACCAAGTACTGGGGGATACGGGCGGTCCCTCACCCCCTGGTACACCGATAGACTCATCTTT. The rearrangement uses TRDV1 and TRDJ1; 13 nucleotides agree with TRDD3. CDR3 length equals 31 residues. Per the germline V gene, CDR1 is TSWWSYY and CDR2 is QGS.

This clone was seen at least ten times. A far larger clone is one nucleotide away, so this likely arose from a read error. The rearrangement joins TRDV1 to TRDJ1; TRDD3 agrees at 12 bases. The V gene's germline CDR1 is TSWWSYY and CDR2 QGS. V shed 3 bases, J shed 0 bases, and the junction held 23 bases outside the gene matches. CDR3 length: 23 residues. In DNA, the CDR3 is TGTGCTCTTGGGGATATTCGTCCCGGACAACCCTACTGGGGGATACAGTACACCGATAAACTCATCTTT. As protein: CALGDIRPGQPYWGIQYTDKLIF.

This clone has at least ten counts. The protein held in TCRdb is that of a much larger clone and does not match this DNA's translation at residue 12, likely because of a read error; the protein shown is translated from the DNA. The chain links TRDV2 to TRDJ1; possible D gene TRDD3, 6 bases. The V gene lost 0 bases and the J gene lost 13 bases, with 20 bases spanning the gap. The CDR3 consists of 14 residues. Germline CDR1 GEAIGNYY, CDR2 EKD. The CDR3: CACDTVSGEREPIF. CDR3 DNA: TGTGCCTGTGACACCGTGTCGGGGGAGAGGGAACCCATCTTT.

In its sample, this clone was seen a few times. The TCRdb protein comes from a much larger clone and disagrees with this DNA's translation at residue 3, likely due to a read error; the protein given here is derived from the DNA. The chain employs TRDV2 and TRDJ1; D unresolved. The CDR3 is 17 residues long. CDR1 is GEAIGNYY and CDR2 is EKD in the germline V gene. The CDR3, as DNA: TGTGCCTTTGACACCCTCGGGTCCGCCCTTGACACCGATAAACTCATCTTT. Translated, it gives CAFDTLGSALDTDKLIF.

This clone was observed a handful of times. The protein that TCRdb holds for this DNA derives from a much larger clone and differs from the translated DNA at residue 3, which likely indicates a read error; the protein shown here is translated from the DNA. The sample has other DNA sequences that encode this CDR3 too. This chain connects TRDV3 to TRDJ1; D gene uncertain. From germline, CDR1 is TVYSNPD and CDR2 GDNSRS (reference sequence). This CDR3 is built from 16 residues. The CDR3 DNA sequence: TGTGCCCGCGGCTGCGTCGGGGCGACGGACACCGATAAACTCATCTTC. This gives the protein CARGCVGATDTDKLIF.

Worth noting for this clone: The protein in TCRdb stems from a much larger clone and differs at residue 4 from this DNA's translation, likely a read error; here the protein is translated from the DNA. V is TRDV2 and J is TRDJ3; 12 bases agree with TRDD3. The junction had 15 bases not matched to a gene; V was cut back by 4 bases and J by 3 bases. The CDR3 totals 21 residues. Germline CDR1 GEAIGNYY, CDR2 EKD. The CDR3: CACETVRLGDTTNWDTRQMFF. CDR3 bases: TGTGCCTGTGAGACCGTCCGTCTGGGGGATACGACGAACTGGGACACCCGACAGATGTTTTTC.

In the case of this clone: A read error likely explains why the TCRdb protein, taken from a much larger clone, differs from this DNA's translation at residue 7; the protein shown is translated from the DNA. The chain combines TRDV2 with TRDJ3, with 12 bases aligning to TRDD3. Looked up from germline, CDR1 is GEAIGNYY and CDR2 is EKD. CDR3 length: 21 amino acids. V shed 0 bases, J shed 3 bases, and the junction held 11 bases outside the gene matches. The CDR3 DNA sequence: TGTGCCTGTGACACCGTCTGTCTGGGGGATACGACGAACTGGGACACCCGACAGATGTTTTTC. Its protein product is CACDTVCLGDTTNWDTRQMFF.

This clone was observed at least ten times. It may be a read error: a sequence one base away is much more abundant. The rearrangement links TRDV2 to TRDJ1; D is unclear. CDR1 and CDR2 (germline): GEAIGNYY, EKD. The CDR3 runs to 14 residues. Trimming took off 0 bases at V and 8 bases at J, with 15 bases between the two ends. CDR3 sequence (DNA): TGTGCCTGTGACACCGTGTCGGTGGAGAAGAAACTCATCTTT. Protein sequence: CACDTVSVEKKLIF.

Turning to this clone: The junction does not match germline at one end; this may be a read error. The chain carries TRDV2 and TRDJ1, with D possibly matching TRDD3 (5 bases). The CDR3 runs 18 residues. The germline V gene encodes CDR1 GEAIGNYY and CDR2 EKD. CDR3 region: CAYDTRHGGGGQQDKLIF. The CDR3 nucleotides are TGTGCCTATGACACCAGACACGGGGGGGGGGGTCAGCAAGATAAACTCATCTTT.